The clone carrying this T cell receptor beta chain was counted only a few times. This CDR3 has 14 residues. V was cut by 5 bases and J by 6 bases, with 17 bases left in between. Germline CDR1 SGHTA, CDR2 FQGTGA. TCRdb itself ran the 5' RACE reads through MiXCR, one entry per CDR3 protein. The sample consists of roughly 340,000 distinct CDR3 sequences, 20% to 25% of them appearing once. The data belong to a study of T-cell memory formation after mild COVID-19. Study-wide context: For the most part, TCR clusters were specific to one donor.

The V call is TRBV7-3, the J call TRBJ2-7; the D gene could be TRBD1 or TRBD2 (5 bases each). Source material: PBMCs or a T cell subset sorted from them (not recorded which). This clonotype originated in a young man who had mild COVID-19 (a few samples of this study predate the infection). Cell type and time point are not known. CDR3 residues: CASSPSGTGFEQYF. The CDR3 nucleotides are TGTGCCAGCAGCCCATCCGGGACGGGATTCGAGCAGTACTTC.